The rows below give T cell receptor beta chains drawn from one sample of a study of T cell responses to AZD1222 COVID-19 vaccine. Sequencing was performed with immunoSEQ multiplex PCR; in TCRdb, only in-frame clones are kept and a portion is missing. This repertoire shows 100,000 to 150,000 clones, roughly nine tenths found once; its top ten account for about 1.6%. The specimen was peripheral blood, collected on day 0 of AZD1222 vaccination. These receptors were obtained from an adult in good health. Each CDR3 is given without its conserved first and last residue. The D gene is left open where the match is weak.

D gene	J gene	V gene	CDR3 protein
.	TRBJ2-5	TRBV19	ASRQTAQETQY
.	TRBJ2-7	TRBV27	ASSLTGRGYEQY
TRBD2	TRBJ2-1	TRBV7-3	ASSWTSGDYNEQF
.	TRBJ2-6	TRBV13	ASSLQGPGANVLT
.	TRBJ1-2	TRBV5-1	ASSAGTSSANYGYT
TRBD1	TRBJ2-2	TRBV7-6	ASSDQGAVTGELF
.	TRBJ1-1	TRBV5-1	ASSWGWNTEAF
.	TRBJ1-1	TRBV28	ASSSGNTEAF
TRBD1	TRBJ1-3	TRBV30	AWSADRSNSGNTIY
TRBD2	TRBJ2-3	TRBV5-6	ASSVIFREGRGDTQY
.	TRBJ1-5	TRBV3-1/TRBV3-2	ASSQLDSHPQAQH
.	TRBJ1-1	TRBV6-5	ASRPGNTEAF
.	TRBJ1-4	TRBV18	ASSRAPGSYTTNEKLF
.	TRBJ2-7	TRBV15	ATSRDQVRSSYEQY
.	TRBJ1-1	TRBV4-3	ASSTGARGTEAF
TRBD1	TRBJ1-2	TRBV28	ASSSGTGRLYGYT
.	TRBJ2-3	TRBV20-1	SAGGGHMGTDTQY
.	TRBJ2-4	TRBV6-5	ASSRWVAGKNIQY
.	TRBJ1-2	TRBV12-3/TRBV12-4	ASSPRTGGYT
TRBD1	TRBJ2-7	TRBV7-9	ASSGTGRSSYEQY
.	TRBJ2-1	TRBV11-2	ASSRSSGAHNEQF
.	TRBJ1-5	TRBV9	ASSVRGNQPQH
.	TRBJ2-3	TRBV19	ASSAGGTQY
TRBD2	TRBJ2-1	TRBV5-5	ASSPEGTSGYNEQF
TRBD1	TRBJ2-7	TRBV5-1	ASSFWDRGHEQY
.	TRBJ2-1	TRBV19	ASSIGRGNEQF
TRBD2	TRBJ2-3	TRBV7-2	ASNLAGGNTDTQY
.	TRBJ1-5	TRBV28	ASSPTGGFDQPQH
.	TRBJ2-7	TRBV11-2	ASSLSFRTGLPYEQY
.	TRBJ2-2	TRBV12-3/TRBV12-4	ASSSLRIGELF
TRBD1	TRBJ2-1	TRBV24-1	ATSERGSTGTGRNEQF
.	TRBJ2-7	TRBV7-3	ASSYASYEQY
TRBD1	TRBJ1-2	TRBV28	ASSFNNGTGSYGYT
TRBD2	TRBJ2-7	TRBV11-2	ASSLAGIVEQY
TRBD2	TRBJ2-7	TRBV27	ASSSRLAGDYEQY
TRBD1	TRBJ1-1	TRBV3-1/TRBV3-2	ASSHRDRESEAF
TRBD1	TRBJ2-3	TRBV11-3	ASSLDGRQGSTDTQY
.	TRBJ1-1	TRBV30	AWSGVEAGEAF
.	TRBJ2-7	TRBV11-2	ASSLAYSEQY
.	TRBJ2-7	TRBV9	ASSVKGGGEQY
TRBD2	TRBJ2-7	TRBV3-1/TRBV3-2	ASSPRGAGPTSYEQY
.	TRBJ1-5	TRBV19	ASSMYGDSNQPQH
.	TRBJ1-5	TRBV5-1	ASSLDGDSNQPQH
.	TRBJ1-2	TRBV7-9	ASSLDQPGFYGYT
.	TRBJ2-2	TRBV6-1	ASSDQDYGELF